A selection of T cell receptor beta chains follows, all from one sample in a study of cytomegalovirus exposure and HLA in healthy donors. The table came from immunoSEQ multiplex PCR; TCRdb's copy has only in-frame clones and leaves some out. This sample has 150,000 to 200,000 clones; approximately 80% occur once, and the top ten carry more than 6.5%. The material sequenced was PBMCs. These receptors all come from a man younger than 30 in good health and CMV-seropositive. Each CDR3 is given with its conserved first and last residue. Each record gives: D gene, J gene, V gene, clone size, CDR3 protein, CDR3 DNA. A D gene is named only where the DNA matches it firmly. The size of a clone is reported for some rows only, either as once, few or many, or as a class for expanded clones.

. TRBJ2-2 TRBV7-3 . CASSPLGGGSDTGELFF TGTGCCAGCAGCCCGCTAGGGGGAGGGTCGGACACCGGGGAGCTGTTTTTT
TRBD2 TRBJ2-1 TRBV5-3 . CARSLAPLAVSDNEQFF TGTGCCAGAAGCTTGGCGCCACTAGCGGTATCTGACAATGAGCAGTTCTTC
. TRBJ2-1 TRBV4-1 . CASSQPTNSRYNEQFF TGCGCCAGCAGCCAGCCCACCAATTCTCGGTACAATGAGCAGTTCTTC
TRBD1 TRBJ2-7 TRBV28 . CASSPAEQGRLYEQYF TGTGCCAGCAGTCCGGCGGAACAGGGGCGTTTATACGAGCAGTACTTC
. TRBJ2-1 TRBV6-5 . CASSEHNNRFF TGTGCCAGCAGTGAACACAATAACAGGTTCTTC
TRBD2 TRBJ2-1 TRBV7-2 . CASSTQAGPYNEQFF TGTGCCAGCAGCACGCAAGCGGGACCCTACAATGAGCAGTTCTTC
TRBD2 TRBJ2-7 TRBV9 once CASSASGRIYEQYF TGTGCCAGCAGCGCTAGCGGGAGAATCTACGAGCAGTACTTC
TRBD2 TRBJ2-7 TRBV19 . CASTTTSGGKVPYEQYF TGTGCCAGTACTACGACTAGCGGGGGAAAAGTTCCCTACGAGCAGTACTTC
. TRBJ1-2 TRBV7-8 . CASSPDRRYNNYGYTF TGTGCCAGCAGCCCAGACAGGAGATATAATAACTATGGCTACACCTTC
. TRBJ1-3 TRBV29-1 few CSVANGNTIYF TGCAGCGTGGCCAATGGAAACACCATATATTTT
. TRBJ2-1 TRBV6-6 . CASSYRVGFDEQFF TGTGCCAGCAGTTACCGGGTCGGGTTTGATGAGCAGTTCTTC
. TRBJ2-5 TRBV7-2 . CASSFFLVETQYF TGTGCCAGCAGCTTTTTTCTCGTGGAGACCCAGTACTTC
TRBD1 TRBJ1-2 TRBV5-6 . CASSNRGRTNYGYTF TGTGCCAGCAGCAACAGGGGGCGGACTAACTATGGCTACACCTTC